The rows below give T cell receptor beta chains drawn from one sample of a study of graft-versus-host responses after intestinal transplantation. Assay: immunoSEQ multiplex PCR; the TCRdb copy retains only in-frame clones and omits some. The data show about 120,000 clones, 85% to 95% seen once. No antigens are known for them. The specimen was unstimulated CD8+ T cells sorted from spleen or lymph node cells, collected before intestinal transplant. Source of these receptors: a human donor who received an intestinal transplant. Each CDR3 is given with its conserved first and last residue. D genes are given only for firm matches. Some rows have no size entry. The others give once, few or many, or a class for an expanded clone.

TRBV28	TRBJ1-1	NA	NA	CASSLGNTEAFF	TGTGCCAGCAGTTTAGGGAACACTGAAGCTTTCTTT
TRBV4-1	TRBJ2-7	NA	NA	CASSQEWPDYEQYF	TGCGCCAGCAGCCAAGAGTGGCCCGACTACGAGCAGTACTTC
TRBV5-4	TRBJ2-3	TRBD2	once	CASSSVAGVSPDTQYF	TGTGCCAGCAGTTCGGTAGCGGGAGTTTCCCCAGATACGCAGTATTTT
TRBV15	TRBJ2-7	NA	NA	CATSVTSLVDEQYF	TGTGCCACCTCCGTGACCAGCCTCGTGGACGAGCAGTACTTC
TRBV27	TRBJ2-1	TRBD2	once	CASSLLPSGSNNEQFF	TGTGCCAGCAGTTTACTACCTAGCGGGAGTAACAATGAGCAGTTCTTC
TRBV27	TRBJ2-5	NA	NA	CASSFYGETQYF	TGTGCCAGCAGTTTTTATGGAGAGACCCAGTACTTC
TRBV29-1	TRBJ2-7	TRBD2	NA	CSAGLVNMRSYEQYF	TGCAGCGCCGGACTAGTTAATATGCGCTCCTACGAGCAGTACTTC
TRBV4-1	TRBJ1-3	TRBD1	once	CASSQGQGAYGNTIYF	TGCGCCAGCAGCCAAGGACAGGGGGCGTATGGAAACACCATATATTTT
TRBV5-6	TRBJ2-2	NA	NA	CASSPGQNTGELFF	TGTGCCAGCAGCCCGGGACAAAACACCGGGGAGCTGTTTTTT
TRBV4-1	TRBJ1-2	NA	NA	CASSLGRSNYGYTF	TGCGCCAGCAGCCTGGGACGGTCTAACTATGGCTACACCTTC
TRBV7-8	TRBJ2-7	TRBD2	NA	CASSPGGGGPGEQYF	TGTGCCAGCAGCCCTGGCGGGGGGGGGCCAGGTGAGCAGTACTTC
TRBV28	TRBJ1-4	NA	NA	CASSVLGDGKEKLFF	TGTGCCAGCAGTGTCCTCGGGGATGGGAAAGAAAAACTGTTTTTT
TRBV10-3	TRBJ1-1	TRBD1	NA	CAIKGAASGTEAFF	TGTGCCATCAAGGGGGCGGCATCGGGGACTGAAGCTTTCTTT
TRBV28	TRBJ2-3	TRBD2	NA	CASSRSGRSTSRSTDTQYF	TGTGCCAGCAGTCGTAGCGGGAGAAGCACCTCCCGGAGCACAGATACGCAGTATTTT
TRBV7-9	TRBJ1-1	NA	NA	CASPGVEMNTEAFF	TGTGCCAGCCCCGGGGTGGAGATGAACACTGAAGCTTTCTTT
TRBV28	TRBJ2-2	NA	NA	CASSFSATGELFF	TGTGCCAGCAGTTTCTCGGCAACCGGGGAGCTGTTTTTT
TRBV4-3	TRBJ2-7	TRBD2	NA	CASSHTGTSAYEQYF	TGCGCCAGCAGCCATACCGGGACTAGCGCCTACGAGCAGTACTTC
TRBV2	TRBJ2-1	TRBD2	NA	CASWVAGGRTPYNEQFF	TGTGCCAGCTGGGTAGCGGGAGGGCGCACTCCCTACAATGAGCAGTTCTTC
TRBV19	TRBJ1-5	NA	NA	CASSTNDLTGYNQPQHF	TGTGCCAGTAGCACCAATGACTTAACAGGTTACAATCAGCCCCAGCATTTT
TRBV12-5	TRBJ1-1	NA	NA	CASGLTYGGRMNTEAFF	TGTGCTAGTGGCCTCACTTACGGGGGGCGCATGAACACTGAAGCTTTCTTT
TRBV6-5	TRBJ2-7	TRBD2	NA	CASTPGLAGGKEQYF	TGTGCCAGCACCCCAGGACTAGCGGGAGGGAAGGAGCAGTACTTC
TRBV7-8	TRBJ2-7	TRBD1	NA	CASSSGQSLPYEQYF	TGTGCCAGCAGCTCGGGACAGAGTCTTCCCTACGAGCAGTACTTC
TRBV9	TRBJ2-3	NA	NA	CASKAVNTDTQYF	TGTGCCAGCAAGGCAGTAAACACAGATACGCAGTATTTT
TRBV5-1	TRBJ2-1	TRBD1	NA	CASRSTGDNEQFF	TGCGCCAGCCGATCGACAGGGGACAATGAGCAGTTCTTC
TRBV5-4	TRBJ2-1	TRBD2	once	CASSLTSGYNEQFF	TGTGCCAGCAGCTTGACTAGCGGCTACAATGAGCAGTTCTTC
TRBV25-1	TRBJ2-5	TRBD1	NA	CASSGTGGKETQYF	TGTGCCAGCAGTGGAACAGGGGGAAAAGAGACCCAGTACTTC
TRBV9	TRBJ1-2	NA	once	CASSVSDSNYGYTF	TGTGCCAGCAGCGTAAGCGACAGCAACTATGGCTACACCTTC
TRBV28	TRBJ2-1	NA	NA	CASSAFAGTRNEQFF	TGTGCCAGCAGTGCCTTCGCCGGGACAAGGAATGAGCAGTTCTTC
TRBV27	TRBJ2-5	NA	NA	CASSLSEGLGTQYF	TGTGCCAGCAGTTTATCCGAGGGCTTAGGGACCCAGTACTTC
TRBV5-6	TRBJ1-5	TRBD1	NA	CASSFGTGFNQPQHF	TGTGCCAGCAGCTTTGGGACAGGTTTCAATCAGCCCCAGCATTTT
TRBV9	TRBJ2-7	TRBD2	NA	CASSVGGGRVNEQYF	TGTGCCAGCAGCGTAGGAGGCGGGAGAGTTAACGAGCAGTACTTC
TRBV9	TRBJ2-7	TRBD2	few	CASSGSGSRYEQYF	TGTGCCAGCAGCGGTAGCGGGAGTCGATACGAGCAGTACTTC
TRBV27	TRBJ2-3	NA	NA	CASSLLGRDTDTQYF	TGTGCCAGCAGTTTATTGGGTAGGGACACAGATACGCAGTATTTT
TRBV9	TRBJ2-7	TRBD2	few	CASSVEDGRAREQYF	TGTGCCAGCAGCGTAGAGGACGGGAGGGCCAGAGAGCAGTACTTC
TRBV19	TRBJ1-1	NA	NA	CASSLWGGNTEAFF	TGTGCCAGTAGCCTCTGGGGGGGGAACACTGAAGCTTTCTTT
TRBV7-2	TRBJ2-7	TRBD1	once	CASSFGTGDYEQYF	TGTGCCAGCAGCTTCGGGACAGGGGACTACGAGCAGTACTTC
TRBV14	TRBJ1-2	NA	NA	CASSQGVYGYTF	TGTGCCAGCAGCCAAGGCGTCTATGGCTACACCTTC
TRBV4-1	TRBJ2-7	NA	NA	CASSRTLEGSEQYF	TGCGCCAGCAGCCGAACACTCGAGGGGAGTGAGCAGTACTTC
TRBV4-3	TRBJ2-3	NA	NA	CASSQVLLTDTQYF	TGCGCCAGCAGCCAAGTTTTGTTGACAGATACGCAGTATTTT
TRBV19	TRBJ1-1	NA	NA	CASSIGFSTEAFF	TGTGCCAGTAGTATAGGGTTCTCAACTGAAGCTTTCTTT
TRBV2	TRBJ1-3	NA	NA	CASSDSDSGNTIYF	TGTGCCAGCAGTGACAGCGACTCTGGAAACACCATATATTTT
TRBV6-5	TRBJ2-3	TRBD2	NA	CASERSSGLTDTQYF	TGTGCCAGCGAACGTTCTAGCGGGCTCACAGATACGCAGTATTTT
TRBV29-1	TRBJ1-2	NA	NA	CIVDTGRADGYTF	TGCATCGTTGATACAGGGAGGGCGGATGGCTACACCTTC
TRBV19	TRBJ1-5	NA	once	CASSSQGNQPQHF	TGTGCCAGTAGTTCACAGGGAAATCAGCCCCAGCATTTT
TRBV7-8	TRBJ2-2	TRBD2	NA	CASSLQRERTGELFF	TGTGCCAGCAGCCTCCAGCGGGAGAGAACCGGGGAGCTGTTTTTT
TRBV27	TRBJ1-2	TRBD1	NA	CASSLSGTGRIGYTF	TGTGCCAGCAGTTTGTCCGGGACAGGGCGTATTGGCTACACCTTC
TRBV9	TRBJ2-1	NA	NA	CASSGSGSGHEQFF	TGTGCCAGCAGCGGGTCAGGGTCCGGCCATGAGCAGTTCTTC
TRBV30	TRBJ2-7	NA	NA	CAWSTRWQGGYEQYF	TGTGCCTGGAGTACCCGGTGGCAGGGGGGATACGAGCAGTACTTC
TRBV28	TRBJ1-5	NA	once	CASSFGSLASNQPQHF	TGTGCCAGCAGTTTCGGTTCGCTCGCTAGCAATCAGCCCCAGCATTTT
TRBV10-3	TRBJ2-7	NA	NA	CAISEEGTELDEQYF	TGTGCCATCAGTGAAGAAGGGACCGAGCTTGACGAGCAGTACTTC